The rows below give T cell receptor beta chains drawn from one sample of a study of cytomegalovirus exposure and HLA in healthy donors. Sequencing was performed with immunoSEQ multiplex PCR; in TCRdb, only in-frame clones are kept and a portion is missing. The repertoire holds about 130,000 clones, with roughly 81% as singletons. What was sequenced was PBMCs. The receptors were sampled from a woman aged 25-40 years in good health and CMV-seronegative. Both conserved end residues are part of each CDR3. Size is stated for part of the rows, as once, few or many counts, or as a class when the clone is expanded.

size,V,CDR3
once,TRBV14,CASSQGAETQYF
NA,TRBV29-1,CSVVAREADTQYF
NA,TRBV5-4,CASSFLVAGGRGQFF
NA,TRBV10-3,CAISYGGGSSYEQYF
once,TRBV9,CASSVDGSRNTGELFF
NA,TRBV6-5,CASRDRVGPYEQYF
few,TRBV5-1,CASSRRQGYSSPETQYF
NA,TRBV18,CASSPPQGDPGNTIYF
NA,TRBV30,CASEAGWDEKLFF
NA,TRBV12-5,CASGLPTLAGDNEQFF
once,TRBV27,CASMAEGALTFSAQYF
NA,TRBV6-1,CASSEIGGITEAFF
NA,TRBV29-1,CSVDLVSGGTQYF
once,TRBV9,CASSVASGVAYEQYF
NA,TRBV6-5,CASRTSGRNIQYF
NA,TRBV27,CASSLSQSTDTQYF
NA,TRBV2,CASTKTSGGITDTQYF
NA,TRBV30,CAWSVHSNQPQHF
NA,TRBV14,CASSQDYGTYEQYF
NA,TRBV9,CAGSVGAGGSEKLFF
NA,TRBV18,CASSLRDTYQPQHF
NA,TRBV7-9,CASSLQDGSTEAFF
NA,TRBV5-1,CASSGQGYEQYF
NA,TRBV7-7,CASSLAGPSGANEQFF
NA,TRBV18,CASSPGSGGKTQYF
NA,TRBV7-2,CASSLGGGAVPDTQYF
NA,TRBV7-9,CASSLARLAGYEQYF
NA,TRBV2,CASSVGQSVSEQYF
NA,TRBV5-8,CASSLGRGRGTDTQYF
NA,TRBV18,CASSPPGTSDEQFF
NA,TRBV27,CASSFKPPGGRNEQFF
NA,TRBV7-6,CASSSGDRFTYEQYF